This entry is about one T cell receptor beta chain. Germline V lookup: CDR1 SGHRS, CDR2 YFSETQ. The length of the CDR3 is 14 residues. V shed 7 bases and J 5 bases; nucleotides not matched to a gene: 11. Repertoires were generated with immunoSEQ multiplex PCR, while TCRdb's copy carries only in-frame clones and drops some. The sample yields 87,000 or so clones, around 85% seen once. The data belong to a study of blood T cell repertoires in COVID-19. The J gene is TRBJ1-2, the V gene TRBV5-1; TRBD1 agrees at 7 bases. The sample was peripheral blood. This clonotype was obtained from an elderly woman with active or convalescent COVID-19. As DNA, the CDR3 is TGCGCCAGCGGCAATCGACAGGGACCTTATGGCTACACCTTC. It yields the protein CASGNRQGPYGYTF.